The 23 T cell receptor beta chains below all came from one sample that was sequenced in a study of blood T cell repertoires in COVID-19. Sequencing was performed with immunoSEQ multiplex PCR; in TCRdb, only in-frame clones are kept and a portion is missing. The repertoire holds about 89,000 clones, with around 72% as singletons. Material for sequencing was peripheral blood. These receptors were taken from a woman of 80 years or more with acute or convalescent COVID-19.

V usage is TRBV5-1 and J usage is TRBJ1-6, with D tentatively TRBD1 (6 bases). This CDR3 has 18 amino acids. Germline loops: CDR1 SGHRS, CDR2 YFSETQ. V lost 4 bases to trimming and J lost 8 bases, with 25 bases between them. CDR3 sequence: CASSLSRSWTVRDSPLHF. In DNA, the CDR3 is TGCGCCAGCAGCCTAAGCCGATCCTGGACAGTACGGGATTCACCCCTCCACTTT. The full variable domain, completed using reference TRBV5-1 and TRBJ1-6, is KAGVTQTPRYLIKTRGQQVTLSCSPISGHRSVSWYQQTPGQGLQFLFEYFSETQRNKGNFPGRFSGRQFSNSRSEMNVSTLELGDSALYLCASSLSRSWTVRDSPLHFGNGTRLTVT.

The chain is built from TRBV7-3 and TRBJ2-1; 7 positions match TRBD2. The CDR3 is made up of 14 amino acids. V lost 5 bases and J lost 8; bases outside the gene matches: 9. CDR1 SGHTA and CDR2 FQGTGA come from the germline V gene. The CDR3 protein is CASSRTSINHEQFF. DNA for the CDR3: TGTGCCAGCAGCCGGACTAGTATCAACCATGAGCAGTTCTTC.

This clone has only one observation. This rearrangement joins TRBV7-9 to TRBJ2-7, with 8 nucleotides matching TRBD2. CDR1 is SEHNR, CDR2 FQNEAQ, per germline (reference sequence). This CDR3 has 16 amino acids. V gave up 5 bases and J gave up 6 bases; unmatched junction bases: 15. For the CDR3, the DNA is TGTGCCAGCAGCCCGCGGGGGGAGGTGGGAAGAGCCGAGCAGTACTTC. Translating gives CASSPRGEVGRAEQYF. The full variable domain, in which reference TRBV7-9 and TRBJ2-7 provide the parts outside the CDR3, is DTGVSQNPRHKITKRGQNVTFRCDPISEHNRLYWYRQTLGQGPEFLTYFQNEAQLEKSRLLSDRFSAERPKGSFSTLEIQRTEQGDSAMYLCASSPRGEVGRAEQYFGPGTRLTVT.

This clone has at least ten counts. The rearrangement uses TRBV6-2 or TRBV6-3 and TRBJ1-2; 9 positions match TRBD1. The CDR3 runs 15 residues. The V gene end was trimmed by 5 bases and the J gene end by 1 base; junction bases not matched to a gene: 5. Germline V gene lookup returns CDR1 MNHEY and CDR2 SVGEGT. The DNA of the CDR3 is TGTGCCAGCAGTAGAGACAGGGGGATTAACTATGGCTACACCTTC. It yields the protein CASSRDRGINYGYTF.

The V call is TRBV27, the J call TRBJ1-2, with D possibly TRBD1 on 5 matching bases. Trimming shortened V by 5 bases and J by 1 base, and 11 bases separated the two germline ends. Germline V gene data show CDR1 as MNHEY and CDR2 as SMNVEV (reference sequence). There are 14 residues in the CDR3. The CDR3: CASSNTGVNYGYTF. The DNA for the CDR3 is TGTGCCAGCAGTAATACAGGTGTTAACTATGGCTACACCTTC.

This clone has only a few counts. The chain couples TRBV6-2 or TRBV6-3 to TRBJ2-2, with TRBD2 identical over 8 bases. CDR3 length: 18 amino acids. CDR1 is MNHEY and CDR2 is SVGEGT in the germline V gene. The V and J ends lost 6 bases and 6 bases, in that order; junction bases with no gene match: 18. CDR3 DNA sequence: TGTGCCAGCAGCTTTGGTCGGTCGGGAGCGGGGGCATCCGGGGAGCTGTTTTTT. Translated, it gives CASSFGRSGAGASGELFF.

The chain employs TRBV6-6 and TRBJ1-1, with D unclear. CDR3 length: 14 residues. V lost 2 bases and J lost 2, with 9 bases in between. Germline lookup yields CDR1 MNHNY and CDR2 SVGAGI (reference sequence). Here the CDR3 reads CASSYAELNTEAFF. CDR3 in DNA: TGTGCCAGCAGTTACGCGGAGCTAAACACTGAAGCTTTCTTT.

V and J are TRBV30 and TRBJ1-1; D ambiguous. Trimming left V 3 bases short and J 1 base short, with 6 bases between. CDR3 length: 12 amino acids. In germline, CDR1 is GTSNPN, CDR2 SVGIG (reference sequence). This CDR3 reads CAWRSRNTEAFF. The CDR3 DNA sequence: TGTGCCTGGAGGTCCAGGAACACTGAAGCTTTCTTT.

The V call is TRBV19, the J call TRBJ1-3; no definite D call. The ends were cut back, 1 base at V and 2 bases at J, with 9 bases in the middle. Germline-derived CDR1 and CDR2 are LNHDA and SQIVND (reference sequence). This CDR3 has 15 amino acids. The CDR3 nucleotides are TGTGCCAGTAGTATAGGGCCCTCCCCTGGAAACACCATATATTTT. Amino acid sequence: CASSIGPSPGNTIYF.

This chain links TRBV11-3 with TRBJ2-5, with TRBD2 identical over 7 bases. CDR1 is SGHNT, CDR2 YENEEA, per germline. The trim removed 6 bases at V and 1 base at J, leaving 8 bases unmatched. The CDR3 is 15 amino acids. This CDR3 reads CASSLGGGRQETQYF. The DNA for the CDR3 is TGTGCCAGCAGTCTGGGCGGGGGTCGCCAAGAGACCCAGTACTTC.

CDR3 in DNA: TGTGCCAGCAGCTTTTTGCCCAGGGTAACCGGGGCCAACGTCCTGACTTTC. Translating gives CASSFLPRVTGANVLTF. The rearrangement uses TRBV7-2 and TRBJ2-6, with a tentative D call TRBD1 (5 bases). Germline-derived CDR1 and CDR2 are SGHTA and FQGNSA. This CDR3 contains 17 residues. V dropped 3 bases and J dropped 4 bases, with 16 bases sitting between them.

This clone occurred a few times. CDR3 sequence: CASSQEVASTPLNYGYTF. For the CDR3, the DNA is TGTGCCAGCAGCCAAGAGGTGGCATCCACCCCCCTTAACTATGGCTACACCTTC. The chain joins TRBV3-1 (or the pseudogene TRBV3-2) to TRBJ1-2; D is ambiguous. Looked up from germline, CDR1 is LGHDT and CDR2 is YNNKEL (reference sequence). V lost 0 bases and J 1 base, leaving 18 bases between the germline ends. This CDR3 is built from 18 residues.

V usage is TRBV5-8 and J usage is TRBJ2-1; D may be TRBD1 (6 bases). CDR3 length equals 15 residues. The ends were cut back, 0 bases at V and 6 bases at J, with 13 bases in the middle. Germline V gene data show CDR1 as SGHTS and CDR2 as YDEGEE. DNA of the CDR3: TGTGCCAGCAGCTTGGGACAGGCCGAGGGCAATGAGCAGTTCTTC. Translated, it gives CASSLGQAEGNEQFF.

The chain has TRBV4-2 and TRBJ1-1; TRBD1 agrees at 8 bases. Germline V gene data show CDR1 as LGHNA and CDR2 as YNFKEQ. The trim removed 0 bases at V and 7 bases at J, leaving 13 bases unmatched. This CDR3 comprises 17 residues. The CDR3 region is CASSQDGSRGPDGEAFF. The DNA for the CDR3 is TGTGCCAGCAGCCAAGATGGCAGCAGGGGGCCGGATGGTGAAGCTTTCTTT.

The CDR3 DNA reads TGTGCCAGCACCATACCCTGTGACAGGGTCTATAGCGGCTACACCTTC. Its protein is CASTIPCDRVYSGYTF. The V and J genes are TRBV21-1 and TRBJ1-2; the table's D call, TRBD1, was not checked against the DNA. TRBV21-1 is a known pseudogene. CDR3 length equals 16 residues.

The genes are TRBV5-1 and TRBJ2-7; D gene uncertain. The CDR3 runs 14 residues. Germline V gives CDR1 SGHRS, CDR2 YFSETQ. V gave up 1 base and J gave up 2 bases, with 10 bases separating them. The CDR3 region is CASSLISRTYEQYF. CDR3 DNA: TGCGCCAGCAGCTTGATAAGCCGAACCTACGAGCAGTACTTC. The full variable domain, completed using reference TRBV5-1 and TRBJ2-7, is KAGVTQTPRYLIKTRGQQVTLSCSPISGHRSVSWYQQTPGQGLQFLFEYFSETQRNKGNFPGRFSGRQFSNSRSEMNVSTLELGDSALYLCASSLISRTYEQYFGPGTRLTVT.

This clone was observed a few times. V and J are TRBV11-2 and TRBJ1-1; D perhaps matches TRBD1 (6 bases). The ends were cut back, 1 base at V and 5 bases at J, with 14 bases in the middle. CDR1 SGHAT and CDR2 FQNNGV come from the germline V gene. The length of the CDR3 is 15 residues. This chain's CDR3 is CASSLGIGGRTEAFF. The CDR3 nucleotides read TGTGCCAGCAGCTTAGGTATAGGGGGAAGGACTGAAGCTTTCTTT. Looking up the rest from reference TRBV11-2 and TRBJ1-1 gives the full variable domain: EAGVAQSPRYKIIEKRQSVAFWCNPISGHATLYWYQQILGQGPKLLIQFQNNGVVDDSQLPKDRFSAERLKGVDSTLKIQPAKLEDSAVYLCASSLGIGGRTEAFFGQGTRLTVV.

The sample holds one count of this clone. The V and J genes are TRBV27 and TRBJ2-3; perhaps TRBD1 as D (6 bases). The V end lost 6 bases, the J end lost 2 bases, and 15 bases lay between the germline ends. This CDR3 is built from 15 residues. Germline lookup yields CDR1 MNHEY and CDR2 SMNVEV (reference sequence). The CDR3 here is CASSKKGVFTDTQYF. The CDR3 nucleotides are TGTGCCAGCAGCAAGAAGGGGGTCTTCACAGATACGCAGTATTTT.

The chain employs TRBV13 and TRBJ1-4, with 9 bases identical to TRBD1. Germline lookup yields CDR1 PRHDT and CDR2 FYEKMQ (reference sequence). The CDR3 is 14 residues long. V lost 5 bases, J lost 10 bases, and 8 bases stayed unmatched. CDR3 nucleotide sequence: TGTGCCAGCAGCGAAGAGAAACAGGGGGCAAAACTGTTTTTT. Translating it yields CASSEEKQGAKLFF.

The gene calls are TRBV10-3 and TRBJ1-2, with 7 bases fitting TRBD1. V lost 3 bases and J lost 7; bases outside the gene matches: 8. CDR1 and CDR2 from the germline V gene are ENHRY and SYGVKD. This CDR3 is 14 amino acids long. The CDR3 nucleotides are TGTGCCATCAGTGAAGAGACAGGGAACGGTGGCTACACCTTC. Its protein is CAISEETGNGGYTF.

The chain combines TRBV7-9 with TRBJ1-4; 9 bases map to TRBD1. Germline lookup yields CDR1 SEHNR and CDR2 FQNEAQ (reference sequence). The length of the CDR3 is 16 residues. Losses at the gene ends were 1 base for V and 8 bases for J; bases not matched to a gene: 8. The CDR3 DNA reads TGTGCCAGCAGCTTAGACGGGGGACAGGGTGGAGAAAAACTGTTTTTT. It specifies CASSLDGGQGGEKLFF.

This clone was counted only a few times. The chain carries TRBV7-9 and TRBJ1-5; D ambiguous. The germline CDR1 and CDR2 sequences are SEHNR and FQNEAQ (reference sequence). Deletions cut 5 bases from V and 5 bases from J, with 10 bases between. There are 13 residues in the CDR3. CDR3 DNA sequence: TGTGCCAGCAGCCCTTCGAGGGATCAGCCCCAGCATTTT. Translating it yields CASSPSRDQPQHF.

The J gene is TRBJ1-5, the V gene TRBV6-1, with D tentatively TRBD1 (5 bases). This CDR3 has 16 amino acids. Deletions cut 3 bases from V and 9 bases from J, with 21 bases between. The germline gives CDR1 MNHNS, CDR2 SASEGT. The CDR3 reads CASSEKGMEGITPQHF. The CDR3 DNA sequence: TGTGCCAGCAGTGAGAAGGGGATGGAGGGAATTACGCCCCAGCATTTT.